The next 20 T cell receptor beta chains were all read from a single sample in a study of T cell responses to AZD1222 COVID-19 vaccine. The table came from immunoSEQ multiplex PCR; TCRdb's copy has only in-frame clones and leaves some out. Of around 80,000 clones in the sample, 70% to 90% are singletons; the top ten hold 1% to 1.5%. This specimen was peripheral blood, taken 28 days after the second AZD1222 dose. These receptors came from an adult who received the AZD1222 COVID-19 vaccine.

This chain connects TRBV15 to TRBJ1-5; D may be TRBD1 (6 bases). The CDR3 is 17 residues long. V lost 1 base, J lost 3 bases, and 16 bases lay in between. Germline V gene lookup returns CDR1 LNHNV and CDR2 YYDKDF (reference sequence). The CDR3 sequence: CATSRGTAGADNQPQHF. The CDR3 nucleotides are TGTGCCACCAGCAGAGGCACCGCGGGGGCGGACAATCAGCCCCAGCATTTT.

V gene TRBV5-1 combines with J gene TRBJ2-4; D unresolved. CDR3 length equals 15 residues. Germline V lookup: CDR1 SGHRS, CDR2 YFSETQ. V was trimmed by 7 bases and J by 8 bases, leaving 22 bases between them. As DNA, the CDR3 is TGCGCCAGCCGTCAGGACGGAAGCCCCAGAGACATTCAGTACTTC. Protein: CASRQDGSPRDIQYF.

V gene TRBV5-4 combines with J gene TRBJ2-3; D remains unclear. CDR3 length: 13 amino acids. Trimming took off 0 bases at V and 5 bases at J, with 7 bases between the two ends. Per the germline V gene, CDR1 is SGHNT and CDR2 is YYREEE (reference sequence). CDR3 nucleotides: TGTGCCAGCAGCTTGGTTATCAAAGATACGCAGTATTTT. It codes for CASSLVIKDTQYF.

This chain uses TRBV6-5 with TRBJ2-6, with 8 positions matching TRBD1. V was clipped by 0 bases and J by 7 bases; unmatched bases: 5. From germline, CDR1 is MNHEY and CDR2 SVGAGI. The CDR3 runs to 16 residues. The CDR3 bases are TGTGCCAGCAGTTACTCGGCCGGACAGGGTGCCAACGTCCTGACTTTC. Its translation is CASSYSAGQGANVLTF.

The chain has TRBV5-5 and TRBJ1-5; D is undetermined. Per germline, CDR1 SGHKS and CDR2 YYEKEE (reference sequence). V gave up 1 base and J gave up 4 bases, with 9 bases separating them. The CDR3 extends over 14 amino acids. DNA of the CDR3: TGTGCCAGCAGCTTGTGGGCCGGGAATCAGCCCCAGCATTTT. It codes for CASSLWAGNQPQHF.

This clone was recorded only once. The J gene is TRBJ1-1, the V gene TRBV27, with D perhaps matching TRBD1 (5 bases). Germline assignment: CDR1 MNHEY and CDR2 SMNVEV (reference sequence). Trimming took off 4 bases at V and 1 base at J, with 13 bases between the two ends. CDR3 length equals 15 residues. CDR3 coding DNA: TGTGCCAGCAGTTCCAGGGTGTCGAGGAACACTGAAGCTTTCTTT. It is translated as CASSSRVSRNTEAFF.

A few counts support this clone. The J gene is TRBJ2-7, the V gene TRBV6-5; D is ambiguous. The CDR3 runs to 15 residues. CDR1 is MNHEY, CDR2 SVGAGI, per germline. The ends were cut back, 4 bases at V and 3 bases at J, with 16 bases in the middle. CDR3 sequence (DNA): TGTGCCAGCAGTTCTGGCGTTAGTAAACACTACGAGCAGTACTTC. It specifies CASSSGVSKHYEQYF.

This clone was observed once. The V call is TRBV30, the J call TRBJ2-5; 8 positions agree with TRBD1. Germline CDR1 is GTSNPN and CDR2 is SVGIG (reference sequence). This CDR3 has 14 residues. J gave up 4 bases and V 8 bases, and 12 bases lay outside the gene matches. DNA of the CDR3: TGTGCCACCGTACCCGGGACAGGCGGAGAGACCCAGTACTTC. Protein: CATVPGTGGETQYF.

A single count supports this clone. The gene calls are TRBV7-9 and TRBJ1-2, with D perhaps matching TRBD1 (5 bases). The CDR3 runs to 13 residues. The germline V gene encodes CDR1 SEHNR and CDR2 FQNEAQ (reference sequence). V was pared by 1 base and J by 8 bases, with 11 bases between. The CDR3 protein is CASSLGGARGYTF. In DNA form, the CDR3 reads TGTGCCAGCAGCTTAGGAGGGGCGCGCGGCTACACCTTC.

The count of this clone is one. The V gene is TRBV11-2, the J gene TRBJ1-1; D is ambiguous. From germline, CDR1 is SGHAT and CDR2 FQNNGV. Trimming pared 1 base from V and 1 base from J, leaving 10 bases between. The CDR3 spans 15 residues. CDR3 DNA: TGTGCCAGCAGCTTAGGGCGAGTGGCGAACACTGAAGCTTTCTTT. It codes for CASSLGRVANTEAFF.

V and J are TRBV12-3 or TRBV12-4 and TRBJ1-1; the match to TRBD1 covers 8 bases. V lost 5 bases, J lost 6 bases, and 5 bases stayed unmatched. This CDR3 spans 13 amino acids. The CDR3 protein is CASSPGGNAEAFF. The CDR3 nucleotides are TGTGCCAGCAGTCCAGGGGGCAACGCTGAAGCTTTCTTT.

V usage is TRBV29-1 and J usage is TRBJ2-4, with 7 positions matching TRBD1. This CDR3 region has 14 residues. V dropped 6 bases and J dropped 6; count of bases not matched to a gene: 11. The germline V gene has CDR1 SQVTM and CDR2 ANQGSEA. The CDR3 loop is CSVLSTGARNIQYF. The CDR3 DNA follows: TGCAGCGTCCTATCTACAGGGGCGAGAAACATTCAGTACTTC.

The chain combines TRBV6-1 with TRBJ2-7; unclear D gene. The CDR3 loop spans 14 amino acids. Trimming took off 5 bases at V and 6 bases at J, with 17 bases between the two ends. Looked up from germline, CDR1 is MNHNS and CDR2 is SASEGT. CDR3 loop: CASSLPEQHLEQYF. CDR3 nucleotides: TGTGCCAGCAGTCTCCCGGAACAGCACCTCGAGCAGTACTTC.

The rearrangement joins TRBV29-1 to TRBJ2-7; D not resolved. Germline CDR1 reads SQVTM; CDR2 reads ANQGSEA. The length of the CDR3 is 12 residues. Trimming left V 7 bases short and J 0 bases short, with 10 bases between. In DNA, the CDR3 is TGCAGCGCCGCTTGGAGCTCCTACGAGCAGTACTTC. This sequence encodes CSAAWSSYEQYF.

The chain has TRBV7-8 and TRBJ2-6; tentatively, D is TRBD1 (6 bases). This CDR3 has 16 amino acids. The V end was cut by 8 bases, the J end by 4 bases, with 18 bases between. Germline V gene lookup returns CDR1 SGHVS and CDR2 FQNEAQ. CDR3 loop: CASGNRGTSGANVLTF. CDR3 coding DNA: TGTGCCAGCGGGAACCGAGGGACATCCGGGGCCAACGTCCTGACTTTC.

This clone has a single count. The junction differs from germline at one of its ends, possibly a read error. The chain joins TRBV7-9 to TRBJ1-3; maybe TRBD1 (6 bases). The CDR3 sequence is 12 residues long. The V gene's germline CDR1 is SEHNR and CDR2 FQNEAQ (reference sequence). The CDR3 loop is CASSLAGETIYF. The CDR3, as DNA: TGTGCCAGCAGTTTAGCAGGGGAAACCATATATTTT.

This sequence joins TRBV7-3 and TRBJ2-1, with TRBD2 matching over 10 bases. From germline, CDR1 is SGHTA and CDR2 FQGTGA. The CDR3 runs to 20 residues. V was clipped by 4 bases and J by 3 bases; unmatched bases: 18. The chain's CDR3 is CASSSPAGTSAPADYNEQFF. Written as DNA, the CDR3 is TGTGCCAGCAGCTCCCCTGCCGGGACTAGCGCCCCGGCAGACTACAATGAGCAGTTCTTC.

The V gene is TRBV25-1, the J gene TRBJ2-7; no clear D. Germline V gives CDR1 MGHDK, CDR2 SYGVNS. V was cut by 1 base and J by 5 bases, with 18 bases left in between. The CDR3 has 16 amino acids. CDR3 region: CASSESFNSPIDEQYF. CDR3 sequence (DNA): TGTGCCAGCAGTGAATCCTTCAACAGCCCGATCGACGAGCAGTACTTC.

CDR3: CASSWGSSAETQYF. Written as DNA, the CDR3 is TGCGCCAGCAGCTGGGGATCTAGCGCGGAGACCCAGTACTTC. The rearrangement links TRBV5-1 to TRBJ2-5; D is perhaps TRBD2 (6 bases). In germline, CDR1 is SGHRS, CDR2 YFSETQ. This CDR3 has 14 amino acids. V lost 3 bases to trimming and J lost 5 bases, with 14 bases between them.

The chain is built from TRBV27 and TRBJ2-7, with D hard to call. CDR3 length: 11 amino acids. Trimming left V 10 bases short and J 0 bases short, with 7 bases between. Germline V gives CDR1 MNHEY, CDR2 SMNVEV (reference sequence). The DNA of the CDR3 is TGTGCCATCGGTGACTCCTACGAGCAGTACTTC. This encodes CAIGDSYEQYF.